This is a list of T cell receptor beta chains from one sample in a study of T-cell reconstitution after alpha-beta-depleted transplantation in children. TCRdb fed the PCR reads into MiXCR, producing one record per CDR3 protein. The sample includes hundreds of thousands of distinct CDR3 sequences, over 10% of them seen just once. Material: PBMCs, mostly from graft donor cells, obtained 360 days after TCRalphabeta/CD19-depleted stem cell transplant. These TCRs come from a male patient younger than 18 who had a stem cell transplant for acute myeloid leukemia, so the T cells may come from the graft donor. Each CDR3 is given with its conserved first and last residue. A D gene is named only where the DNA matches it firmly. Clone size is shown for a subset of rows, as once, few, many or a class of expanded clone.

TRBV20-1,few,.,TRBJ2-7,CSARDSRGGSYEQYF,TGCAGTGCTAGAGATTCCCGGGGCGGATCCTACGAGCAGTACTTC
TRBV6-5,.,TRBD2,TRBJ2-5,CASSYLGLARTQYF,TGTGCCAGCAGTTACCTTGGACTAGCCCGGACCCAGTACTTC
TRBV5-6,few,.,TRBJ2-7,CASSWGQMRVRGYEQYF,TGTGCCAGCAGCTGGGGACAAATGAGGGTGAGGGGATACGAGCAGTACTTC
TRBV9,.,.,TRBJ2-7,CASSPRAADYSYEQYF,TGTGCCAGCAGCCCCCGGGCAGCCGATTACTCCTACGAGCAGTACTTC
TRBV29-1,many,.,TRBJ2-2,CSVERVVGTGELFF,TGCAGCGTGGAGAGGGTCGTGGGCACCGGGGAGCTGTTTTTT
TRBV20-1,.,TRBD2,TRBJ2-7,CSARDLLAATYEQYF,TGCAGTGCTAGAGATCTCCTAGCGGCCACCTACGAGCAGTACTTC
TRBV6-1,few,TRBD1,TRBJ2-2,CASSHHRGPTGELFF,TGTGCCAGCAGCCATCACAGGGGCCCAACCGGGGAGCTGTTTTTT
TRBV29-1,.,TRBD2,TRBJ2-3,CSVAFTSGYPDTQYF,TGCAGCGTTGCGTTCACTAGCGGGTATCCAGATACGCAGTATTTT
TRBV29-1,.,.,TRBJ1-5,CSAISEGQPQHF,TGCAGCGCCATTTCGGAGGGTCAGCCCCAGCATTTT
TRBV5-1,many,.,TRBJ2-3,CASSFEGRGMKDTQYF,TGCGCCAGCAGCTTCGAGGGGCGGGGAATGAAAGATACGCAGTATTTT
TRBV6-2/TRBV6-3,many,TRBD1,TRBJ2-7,CASSYRGQGGEQYF,TGTGCCAGCAGTTACCGGGGACAGGGCGGCGAGCAGTACTTC
TRBV6-2/TRBV6-3,few,.,TRBJ2-1,CASSFARGEQFF,TGTGCCAGCAGTTTCGCACGCGGTGAGCAGTTCTTC
TRBV7-9,.,TRBD1,TRBJ1-5,CASSSRQGVENQPQHF,TGTGCCAGCAGCTCCCGACAGGGGGTGGAAAATCAGCCCCAGCATTTT
TRBV11-2,many,.,TRBJ2-3,CASGLEDTQYF,TGTGCCAGCGGGCTCGAGGATACGCAGTATTTT
TRBV7-6,few,TRBD2,TRBJ2-7,CASSSISGSYEQYF,TGTGCCAGCAGCTCCATTAGCGGGTCCTACGAGCAGTACTTC
TRBV5-6,.,TRBD1,TRBJ2-7,CASSWTGPGEQYF,TGTGCCAGCAGCTGGACAGGGCCGGGGGAGCAGTACTTC
TRBV28,.,.,TRBJ1-2,CAVRREHGYTF,TGTGCCGTACGTCGGGAGCATGGCTACACCTTC
TRBV12-3/TRBV12-4,many,.,TRBJ2-5,CASSFWVQETQYF,TGTGCCAGCAGTTTTTGGGTACAAGAGACCCAGTACTTC
TRBV2,few,.,TRBJ2-5,CASSKDSRLFQETQYF,TGTGCCAGCAGTAAAGACAGTAGACTATTCCAAGAGACCCAGTACTTC
TRBV20-1,few,TRBD2,TRBJ2-1,CSARDPRTSGRVLGEQFF,TGCAGTGCTAGAGATCCCCGGACTAGCGGGAGGGTTTTAGGGGAGCAGTTCTTC
TRBV28,few,TRBD2,TRBJ2-1,CASSFLLTPSGLRDNEQFF,TGTGCCAGCAGTTTTCTTCTAACCCCTAGCGGACTTAGAGACAATGAGCAGTTCTTC
TRBV5-1,few,TRBD1,TRBJ1-5,CASSFGGQGRQPQHF,TGCGCCAGCAGCTTTGGGGGACAGGGGCGGCAGCCCCAGCATTTT
TRBV7-2,once,TRBD2,TRBJ2-1,CASSLGGGRAGDEQFF,TGTGCCAGCAGCTTAGGGGGCGGGAGGGCCGGGGATGAGCAGTTCTTC
TRBV2,many,TRBD2,TRBJ2-5,CATYQFAGVGETQYF,TGTGCCACCTACCAGTTTGCGGGAGTTGGAGAGACCCAGTACTTC
TRBV29-1,few,.,TRBJ1-2,CSARDANNYGYTF,TGCAGCGCTCGGGACGCCAATAACTATGGCTACACCTTC
TRBV11-2,few,TRBD2,TRBJ2-3,CASSSGTSGPRGTQYF,TGTGCCAGCAGCTCCGGGACTAGCGGCCCCCGAGGTACGCAGTATTTT
TRBV11-2,few,TRBD2,TRBJ2-2,CASSLGRTSGRSTGELFF,TGTGCCAGCAGCTTAGGGAGGACTAGCGGGAGATCCACCGGGGAGCTGTTTTTT
TRBV11-2,.,.,TRBJ2-2,CASSPRGGDGELFF,TGTGCCAGCAGCCCCCGAGGGGGGGACGGGGAGCTGTTTTTT
TRBV20-1,.,TRBD1,TRBJ2-3,CSPSADREFTDTQYF,TGCAGTCCAAGCGCGGACAGGGAGTTCACAGATACGCAGTATTTT
TRBV3-1,.,TRBD2,TRBJ2-7,CASSQDKAGGREQYF,TGTGCCAGCAGCCAAGATAAAGCGGGAGGCAGGGAGCAGTACTTC
TRBV7-9,.,.,TRBJ2-5,CASSDSRGETQYF,TGTGCCAGCAGCGACTCCAGGGGAGAGACCCAGTACTTC
TRBV20-1,.,TRBD2,TRBJ2-3,CSAAMGIAGGGDTQYF,TGCAGTGCCGCCATGGGAATAGCGGGAGGGGGAGATACGCAGTATTTT
TRBV12-3/TRBV12-4,many,TRBD2,TRBJ2-3,CASSLGLAGADTQYF,TGTGCCAGCAGTTTGGGACTAGCGGGAGCAGATACGCAGTATTTT
TRBV11-2,.,.,TRBJ2-7,CASSLGNRLYEQYF,TGTGCCAGCAGCTTAGGCAACCGGTTATACGAGCAGTACTTC
TRBV10-2,once,TRBD1,TRBJ1-1,CASSDRTGWTEAFF,TGCGCCAGCAGTGATAGGACAGGATGGACTGAAGCTTTCTTT
TRBV6-2/TRBV6-3,.,TRBD2,TRBJ2-7,CASSYFGLAGGRKQYF,TGTGCCAGCAGTTACTTTGGACTAGCGGGAGGGCGCAAGCAGTACTTC
TRBV10-3,few,TRBD1,TRBJ2-7,CAISEPQGTYEQYF,TGTGCCATCAGTGAGCCACAGGGGACCTACGAGCAGTACTTC
TRBV20-1,.,TRBD1,TRBJ1-5,CSAGQGGQPQHF,TGCAGTGCTGGACAGGGTGGTCAGCCCCAGCATTTT
TRBV3-1,few,.,TRBJ2-1,CASSRRVRGSPYNEQFF,TGTGCCAGCAGCCGGCGGGTACGAGGGAGTCCCTACAATGAGCAGTTCTTC
TRBV29-1,.,.,TRBJ2-3,CSVEDLFRGVSTDTQYF,TGCAGCGTTGAAGATCTCTTCAGGGGGGTCAGCACAGATACGCAGTATTTT
TRBV28,few,.,TRBJ2-7,CASSFWSYEQYF,TGTGCCAGCAGTTTTTGGAGTTACGAGCAGTACTTC
TRBV7-6,few,TRBD1,TRBJ1-6,CASSLRDSGQASSYNSPLHF,TGTGCCAGCAGCTTAAGGGACTCGGGACAGGCGAGCTCCTATAATTCACCCCTCCACTTT